In this sample, the clone carrying this T cell receptor (beta chain) turned up once. Its antigen is not known. Germline lookup yields CDR1 SNHLY and CDR2 FYNNEI. Unmatched junction bases numbered 6, after V lost 7 bases and J lost 3 bases. The CDR3 is 15 amino acids. This entry comes from a study of graft-versus-host responses after intestinal transplantation. About the study: Anti-thymocyte globulin induction was given to all recipients, followed by tacrolimus and steroids for approximately three years.

Measured with immunoSEQ multiplex PCR; TCRdb has only the in-frame clones, and not every one. The top ten clones hold about 0.73% of a sample with 100,000 to 130,000 clones, about nine tenths of them seen once. Study results and limitations: Among circulating GvH clones, peak levels were associated with early post-transplant declines in HvG clones.

The genes are TRBV2 and TRBJ2-1; 10 positions agree with TRBD2. This TCR was recovered from a human donor who was the organ donor for an intestinal transplant. This material consisted of unstimulated CD4+ T cells sorted from spleen or lymph node cells, taken before transplant. CDR3 region: CASNSGRGGYNEQFF. The CDR3 DNA sequence: TGTGCCAGCAACAGCGGGAGGGGTGGCTACAATGAGCAGTTCTTC.